In this sample, the clone carrying this T cell receptor (beta chain) turned up a few times. In TCRdb, the PCR reads were re-called with MiXCR into one record per CDR3 protein. The top ten clones hold around 0.78% of a sample with 460,000 or so distinct CDR3 sequences, around 23% of them seen once. This sample stems from a study of molecular identifiers for immune sequencing clone quantification. With 3 bases removed from V and 3 bases from J, the gap between germline ends came to 6 bases. The CDR3 extends over 13 amino acids. Specimen: naive CD8+ T cells from blood, with Jurkat cell RNA spiked in. Subset given: FACS-sorted CD8+CD4-CCR7+CD45RA+ naive T cells. This receptor was identified in a human donor in good health. Some libraries in this study had Jurkat cell RNA spiked in. The chain employs TRBV12-3 or TRBV12-4 and TRBJ2-4, with D uncertain. CDR3 residues: CASSLFVKNIQYF. In DNA, the CDR3 is TGTGCCAGCAGTTTGTTCGTCAAAAACATTCAGTACTTC.